The 7 T cell receptor beta chains below all came from one sample that was sequenced in a study of T cell responses to AZD1222 COVID-19 vaccine. Assay used: immunoSEQ multiplex PCR; TCRdb lists only in-frame clones, some missing. Of 97,000 or so clones listed, 88% are singletons. The sample was peripheral blood, taken on day 0 of AZD1222 vaccination. These receptors all come from an adult in good health.

This sequence joins TRBV7-6 and TRBJ1-2, with a weak D call TRBD1 (5 bases). Looked up from germline, CDR1 is SGHVS and CDR2 is FNYEAQ. Trimming cost V 1 base and J 5 bases, with 17 bases left between them. CDR3 length: 16 amino acids. The CDR3 loop is CASSLGGRLVEYGYTF. The DNA for the CDR3 is TGTGCCAGCAGCTTAGGGGGCAGGCTGGTTGAATATGGCTACACCTTC.

The gene calls are TRBV7-9 and TRBJ2-2, with D hard to call. Germline CDR1 is SEHNR and CDR2 is FQNEAQ (reference sequence). Between the trimmed V and J ends, which lost 0 bases and 0 bases, there was a span of 2 bases. This CDR3 is 14 amino acids long. CDR3 bases: TGTGCCAGCAGCTTAGCTCCGAACACCGGGGAGCTGTTTTTT. It codes for CASSLAPNTGELFF.

V and J are TRBV9 and TRBJ2-3; 8 positions match TRBD1. Germline CDR1 reads SGDLS; CDR2 reads YYNGEE. Trimming took 2 bases from V and 6 from J; bases not matched to a gene: 11. The CDR3 totals 16 residues. DNA for the CDR3: TGTGCCAGCAGCGTCGCAGGGGGCCCCGAGGTTGATACGCAGTATTTT. Translation gives CASSVAGGPEVDTQYF.

This chain uses TRBV27 with TRBJ1-2; D call uncertain. The CDR3 totals 13 residues. Germline CDR1 is MNHEY and CDR2 is SMNVEV (reference sequence). Trimming left V 5 bases short and J 8 bases short, with 15 bases between. In DNA form, the CDR3 reads TGTGCCAGCAGTAACACCACCCCAGGAGGCTACACCTTC. It is translated as CASSNTTPGGYTF.

The V call is TRBV24-1, the J call TRBJ2-2; TRBD2 matches at 8 bases. The germline V gene encodes CDR1 KGHDR and CDR2 SFDVKD. The CDR3 loop spans 18 amino acids. J was trimmed by 3 bases and V by 4 bases; bases with no gene match: 12. CDR3 sequence (DNA): TGTGCCACCAGTGAACCCAAGAGCGGGAGCTTCGACACCGGGGAGCTGTTTTTT. Translated, it gives CATSEPKSGSFDTGELFF.

V is TRBV6-2 or TRBV6-3 and J is TRBJ2-1, with TRBD2 matching over 7 bases. Germline CDR1 reads MNHEY; CDR2 reads SVGEGT. CDR3 length: 12 residues. With 6 bases clipped from V and 9 bases from J, the junction kept 5 bases outside the gene matches. The CDR3 reads CASSRTSGEQFF. CDR3 nucleotide sequence: TGTGCCAGCAGCCGGACTAGTGGTGAGCAGTTCTTC.

The CDR3 loop is CASSVGGGYQPQHF. The CDR3 nucleotides are TGTGCCAGCAGCGTCGGGGGGGGCTATCAGCCCCAGCATTTT. The gene calls are TRBV27 and TRBJ1-5; D may be TRBD1 (6 bases). The CDR3 contains 14 residues. V was cut by 6 bases and J by 5 bases, with 14 bases left in between. In germline, CDR1 is MNHEY, CDR2 SMNVEV (reference sequence).